This entry is about one T cell receptor beta chain. The data were obtained in a study of glioma-infiltrating T cells after dendritic cell vaccination. Across the study: Dendritic cell vaccination trial patients had either newly diagnosed or recurrent glioblastoma. At biweekly intervals, patients got three intradermal dendritic cell vaccine injections.

Amplification used 60 V beta primers and 13 J beta primers. TCRdb keeps only in-frame clones here, not all; method: immunoSEQ multiplex PCR. Among just under 85,000 clones listed, 70% to 90% were seen once. This CDR3 has 15 amino acids. From germline, CDR1 is MGHDK and CDR2 SYGVNS. The V gene end was trimmed by 5 bases and the J gene end by 4 bases; junction bases not matched to a gene: 4. This TCR came from a human donor with glioblastoma. The specimen was blood, collected before dendritic cell vaccination. The chain is built from TRBV25-1 and TRBJ2-6; the match to TRBD2 covers 8 bases. The CDR3 bases are TGTGCCAGCAGTCGGGGGGGGGCCGGGGCCAACGTCCTGACTTTC. Encoded protein: CASSRGGAGANVLTF.